The rows below give T cell receptor beta chains drawn from one sample of a study of shared clonotypes between healthy human individuals. TCRdb's copy holds only in-frame clones and misses some; the assay was immunoSEQ multiplex PCR. The sample has approximately 2,000,000 clones; under 95% are singletons. Sequenced material: naive CD4+ T cells from PBMCs. The receptor source for this set is a man aged 18 to 35 in good health. Some clones in this sample may be carry-over from other donors' samples. The CDR3 runs from the conserved cysteine through the conserved F or W. D genes are given only for firm matches. Clone size is given for some rows only: seen once, a few or many times, or a class if the clone is expanded.

V gene: TRBV28
D gene: .
J gene: TRBJ1-4
clone size: .
CDR3 length: 16
CDR3 protein: CASSSPAQGLNEKLFF
CDR3 DNA: TGTGCCAGCAGTTCCCCAGCACAGGGTTTGAATGAAAAACTGTTTTTT

V gene: TRBV18
D gene: .
J gene: TRBJ1-5
clone size: few
CDR3 length: 17
CDR3 protein: CASSPNHTPGVNQPQHF
CDR3 DNA: TGTGCCAGCTCACCAAATCACACGCCAGGGGTCAATCAGCCCCAGCATTTT

V gene: TRBV1
D gene: .
J gene: TRBJ1-1
clone size: .
CDR3 length: 11
CDR3 protein: CTSRKQVSAFF
CDR3 DNA: TGCACCAGCAGAAAACAGGTATCAGCTTTCTTT

V gene: TRBV7-9
D gene: .
J gene: TRBJ2-1
clone size: .
CDR3 length: 14
CDR3 protein: CASSPPGSRTEQFF
CDR3 DNA: TGTGCCAGCAGCCCTCCGGGCTCCCGGACTGAGCAGTTCTTC

V gene: TRBV4-3
D gene: TRBD2
J gene: TRBJ2-7
clone size: .
CDR3 length: 15
CDR3 protein: CASSQGLAYSYEQYF
CDR3 DNA: TGCGCCAGCAGCCAAGGACTAGCGTACTCCTACGAGCAGTACTTC

V gene: TRBV5-1
D gene: .
J gene: TRBJ2-1
clone size: .
CDR3 length: 14
CDR3 protein: CASSASSSYNEQFF
CDR3 DNA: TGCGCCAGCAGCGCCTCTAGCTCCTACAATGAGCAGTTCTTC

V gene: TRBV11-2
D gene: TRBD1
J gene: TRBJ2-4
clone size: .
CDR3 length: 12
CDR3 protein: CASSIGQAIQYF
CDR3 DNA: TGTGCCAGCAGCATCGGACAGGCCATTCAGTACTTC

V gene: TRBV5-4
D gene: .
J gene: TRBJ2-3
clone size: .
CDR3 length: 17
CDR3 protein: CASSSPPSDRYTDTQYF
CDR3 DNA: TGTGCCAGCAGCTCCCCGCCTAGCGACCGATACACAGATACGCAGTATTTT

V gene: TRBV7-7
D gene: .
J gene: TRBJ1-5
clone size: once
CDR3 length: 18
CDR3 protein: CASSFPAYGPGGNQPQHF
CDR3 DNA: TGTGCCAGCAGCTTTCCCGCTTATGGACCAGGGGGCAATCAGCCCCAGCATTTT

V gene: TRBV19
D gene: TRBD2
J gene: TRBJ2-1
clone size: once
CDR3 length: 17
CDR3 protein: CASSILASGSSYNEQFF
CDR3 DNA: TGTGCCAGTAGTATCTTGGCTAGCGGGTCCTCCTACAATGAGCAGTTCTTC

V gene: TRBV29-1
D gene: TRBD2
J gene: TRBJ2-3
clone size: .
CDR3 length: 13
CDR3 protein: CSVQQGPAGAQYF
CDR3 DNA: TGCAGCGTCCAACAGGGCCCAGCGGGAGCGCAGTATTTT

V gene: TRBV7-9
D gene: .
J gene: TRBJ2-5
clone size: .
CDR3 length: 14
CDR3 protein: CASSLMDGSGTQYF
CDR3 DNA: TGTGCCAGCAGCTTAATGGACGGCTCGGGGACCCAGTACTTC

V gene: TRBV12-5
D gene: TRBD2
J gene: TRBJ2-2
clone size: .
CDR3 length: 18
CDR3 protein: CASGLVKLAGTNTGELFF
CDR3 DNA: TGTGCTAGTGGTTTGGTAAAACTAGCGGGAACGAACACCGGGGAGCTGTTTTTT

V gene: TRBV18
D gene: .
J gene: TRBJ2-6
clone size: once
CDR3 length: 15
CDR3 protein: CASSVILVRANVLTF
CDR3 DNA: TGTGCCAGCTCCGTCATACTAGTAAGGGCCAACGTCCTGACTTTC

V gene: TRBV2
D gene: .
J gene: TRBJ2-5
clone size: .
CDR3 length: 14
CDR3 protein: CASRVRGAGETQYF
CDR3 DNA: TGTGCCAGCAGGGTAAGGGGCGCGGGAGAGACCCAGTACTTC

V gene: TRBV28
D gene: .
J gene: TRBJ2-3
clone size: .
CDR3 length: 14
CDR3 protein: CASSLAGPPDTQYF
CDR3 DNA: TGTGCCAGCAGTTTGGCGGGACCCCCAGATACGCAGTATTTT

V gene: TRBV7-6
D gene: .
J gene: TRBJ1-2
clone size: .
CDR3 length: 19
CDR3 protein: CASSPREGGYTPLYYGYTF
CDR3 DNA: TGTGCCAGCAGCCCGAGGGAGGGAGGGTACACCCCTCTCTACTATGGCTACACCTTC

V gene: TRBV5-4
D gene: .
J gene: TRBJ1-4
clone size: few
CDR3 length: 15
CDR3 protein: CASSSGGVTNEKLFF
CDR3 DNA: TGTGCCAGCAGCTCGGGAGGGGTGACTAATGAAAAACTGTTTTTT

V gene: TRBV10-3
D gene: .
J gene: TRBJ2-1
clone size: .
CDR3 length: 16
CDR3 protein: CAISESATTGRVEQFF
CDR3 DNA: TGTGCCATCAGTGAGTCAGCTACCACAGGGAGGGTTGAGCAGTTCTTC

V gene: TRBV5-1
D gene: TRBD2
J gene: TRBJ2-4
clone size: .
CDR3 length: 16
CDR3 protein: CASSFGLAGAKNIQYF
CDR3 DNA: TGCGCCAGCAGCTTCGGACTAGCGGGAGCCAAAAACATTCAGTACTTC

V gene: TRBV18
D gene: TRBD1
J gene: TRBJ2-5
clone size: once
CDR3 length: 14
CDR3 protein: CASSPPRGQETQYF
CDR3 DNA: TGTGCCAGCTCACCACCGAGGGGGCAGGAGACCCAGTACTTC

V gene: TRBV7-2
D gene: .
J gene: TRBJ1-5
clone size: .
CDR3 length: 16
CDR3 protein: CASSLWVRLDNQPQHF
CDR3 DNA: TGTGCCAGCAGCTTATGGGTTCGCCTAGACAATCAGCCCCAGCATTTT

V gene: TRBV7-2
D gene: .
J gene: TRBJ2-2
clone size: .
CDR3 length: 15
CDR3 protein: CASSPRPRNTGELFF
CDR3 DNA: TGTGCCAGCAGCCCGCGCCCGCGGAACACCGGGGAGCTGTTTTTT

V gene: TRBV19
D gene: .
J gene: TRBJ1-1
clone size: .
CDR3 length: 14
CDR3 protein: CASSDSTRDTEAFF
CDR3 DNA: TGTGCCAGTAGTGACAGTACACGGGACACTGAAGCTTTCTTT